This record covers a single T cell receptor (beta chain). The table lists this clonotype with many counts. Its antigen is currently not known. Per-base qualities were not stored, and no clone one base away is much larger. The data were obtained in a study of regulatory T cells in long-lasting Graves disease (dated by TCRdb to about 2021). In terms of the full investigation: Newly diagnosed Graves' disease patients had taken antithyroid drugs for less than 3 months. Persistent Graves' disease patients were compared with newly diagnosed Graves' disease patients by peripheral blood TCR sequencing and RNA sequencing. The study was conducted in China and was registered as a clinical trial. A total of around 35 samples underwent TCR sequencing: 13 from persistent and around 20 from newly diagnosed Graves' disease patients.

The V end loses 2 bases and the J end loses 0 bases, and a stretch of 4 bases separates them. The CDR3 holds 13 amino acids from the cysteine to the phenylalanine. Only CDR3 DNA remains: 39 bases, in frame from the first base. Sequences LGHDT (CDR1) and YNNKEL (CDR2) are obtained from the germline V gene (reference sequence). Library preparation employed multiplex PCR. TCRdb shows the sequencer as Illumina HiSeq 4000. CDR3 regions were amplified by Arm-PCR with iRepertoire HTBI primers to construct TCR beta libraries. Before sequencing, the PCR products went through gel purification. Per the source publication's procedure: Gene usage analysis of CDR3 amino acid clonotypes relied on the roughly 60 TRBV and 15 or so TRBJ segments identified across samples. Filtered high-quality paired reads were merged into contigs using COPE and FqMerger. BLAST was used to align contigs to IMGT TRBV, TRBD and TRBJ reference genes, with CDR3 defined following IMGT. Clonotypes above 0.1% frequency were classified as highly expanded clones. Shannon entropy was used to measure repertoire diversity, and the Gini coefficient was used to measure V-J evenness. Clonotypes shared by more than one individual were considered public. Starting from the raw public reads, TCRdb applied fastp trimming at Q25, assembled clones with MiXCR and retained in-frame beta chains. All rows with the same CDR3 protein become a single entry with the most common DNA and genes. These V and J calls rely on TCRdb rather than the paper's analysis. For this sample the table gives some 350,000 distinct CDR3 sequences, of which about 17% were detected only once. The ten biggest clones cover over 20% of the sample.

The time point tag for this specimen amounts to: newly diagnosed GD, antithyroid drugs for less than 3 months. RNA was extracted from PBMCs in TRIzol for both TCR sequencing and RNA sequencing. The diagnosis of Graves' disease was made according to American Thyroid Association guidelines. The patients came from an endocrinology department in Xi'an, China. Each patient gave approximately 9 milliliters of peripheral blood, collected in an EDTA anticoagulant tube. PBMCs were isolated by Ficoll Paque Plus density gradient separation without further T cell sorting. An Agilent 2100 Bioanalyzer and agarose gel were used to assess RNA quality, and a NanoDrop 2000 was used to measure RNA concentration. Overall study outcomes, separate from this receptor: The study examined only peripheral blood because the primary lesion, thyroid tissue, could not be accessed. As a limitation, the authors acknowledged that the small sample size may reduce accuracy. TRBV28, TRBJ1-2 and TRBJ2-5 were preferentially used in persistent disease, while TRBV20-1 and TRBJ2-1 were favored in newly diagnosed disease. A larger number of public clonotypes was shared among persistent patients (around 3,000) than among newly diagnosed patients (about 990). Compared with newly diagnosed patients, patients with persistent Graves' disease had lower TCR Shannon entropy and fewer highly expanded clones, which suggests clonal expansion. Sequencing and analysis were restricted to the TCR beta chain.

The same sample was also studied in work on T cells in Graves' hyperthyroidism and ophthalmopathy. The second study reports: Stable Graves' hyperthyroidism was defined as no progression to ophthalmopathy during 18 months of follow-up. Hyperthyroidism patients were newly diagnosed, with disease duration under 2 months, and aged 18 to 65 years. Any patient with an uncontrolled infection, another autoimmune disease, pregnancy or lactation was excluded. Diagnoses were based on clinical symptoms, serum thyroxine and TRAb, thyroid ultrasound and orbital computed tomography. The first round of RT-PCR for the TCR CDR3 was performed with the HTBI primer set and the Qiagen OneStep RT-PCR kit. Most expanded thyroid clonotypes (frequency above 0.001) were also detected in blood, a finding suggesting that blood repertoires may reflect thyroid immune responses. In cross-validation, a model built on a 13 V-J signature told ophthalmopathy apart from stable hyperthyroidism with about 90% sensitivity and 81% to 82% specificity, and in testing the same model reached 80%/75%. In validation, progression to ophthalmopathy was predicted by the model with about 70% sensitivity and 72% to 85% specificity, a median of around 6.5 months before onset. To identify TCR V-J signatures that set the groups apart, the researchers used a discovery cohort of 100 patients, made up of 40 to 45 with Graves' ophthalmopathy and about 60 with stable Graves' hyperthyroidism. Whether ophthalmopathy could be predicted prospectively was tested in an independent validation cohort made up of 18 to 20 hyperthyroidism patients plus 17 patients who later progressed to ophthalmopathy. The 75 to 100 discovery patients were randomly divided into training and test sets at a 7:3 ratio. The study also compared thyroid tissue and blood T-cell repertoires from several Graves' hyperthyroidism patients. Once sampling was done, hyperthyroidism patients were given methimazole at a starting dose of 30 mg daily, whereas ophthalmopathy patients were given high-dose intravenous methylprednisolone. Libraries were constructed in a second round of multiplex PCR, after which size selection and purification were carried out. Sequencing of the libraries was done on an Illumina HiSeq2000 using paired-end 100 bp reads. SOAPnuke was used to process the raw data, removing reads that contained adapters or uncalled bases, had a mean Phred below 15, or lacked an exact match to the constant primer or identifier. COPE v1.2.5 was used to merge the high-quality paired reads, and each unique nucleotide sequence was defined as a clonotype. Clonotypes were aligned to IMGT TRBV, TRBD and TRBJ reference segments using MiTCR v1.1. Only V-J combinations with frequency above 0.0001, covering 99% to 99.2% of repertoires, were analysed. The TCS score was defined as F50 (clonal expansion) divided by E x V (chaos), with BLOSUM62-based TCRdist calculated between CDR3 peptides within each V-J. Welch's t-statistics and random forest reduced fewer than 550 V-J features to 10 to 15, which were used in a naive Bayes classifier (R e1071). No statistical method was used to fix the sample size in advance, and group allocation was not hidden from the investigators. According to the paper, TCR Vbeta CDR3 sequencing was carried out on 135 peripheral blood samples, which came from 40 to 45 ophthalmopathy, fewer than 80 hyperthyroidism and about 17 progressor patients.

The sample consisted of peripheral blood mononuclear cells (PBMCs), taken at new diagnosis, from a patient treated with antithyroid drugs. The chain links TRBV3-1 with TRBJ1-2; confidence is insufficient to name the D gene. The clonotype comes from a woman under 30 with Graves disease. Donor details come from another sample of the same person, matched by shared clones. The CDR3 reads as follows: CASSQTTNYGYTF. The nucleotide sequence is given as TGTGCCAGCAGCCAAACGACTAACTATGGCTACACCTTC.